The present T cell receptor beta chain was sequenced within a study of OX40 agonist ivuxolimab in advanced cancers. The germline V gene encodes CDR1 MNHEY and CDR2 SMNVEV (reference sequence). The V gene lost 3 bases and the J gene lost 3 bases, with 12 bases spanning the gap. This CDR3 is built from 15 residues. Sequenced by immunoSEQ multiplex PCR; TCRdb stores in-frame clones only, minus some. In the table there are about 78,000 clones, around 94% of which are singletons. The sequences come from CD4+ or CD8+ T cells sorted from blood, collected in a trial of the OX40 agonist ivuxolimab. The rearrangement links TRBV27 to TRBJ1-3; D ambiguous. This TCR was sampled from an adult with an advanced solid tumor such as melanoma, head and neck, liver or kidney cancer. CDR3 in amino acids: CASSFSPPFGNTIYF. In DNA form, the CDR3 reads TGTGCCAGCAGTTTTAGCCCCCCCTTTGGAAACACCATATATTTT.